The sequence of this T cell receptor (beta chain) was determined in a study of shared clonotypes between healthy human individuals. Study in general: The donors, two women and a few men, were aged 18 to 49.

CD4+ cells yielded CD45RA+ naive and CD45RA-negative memory subsets. Germline CDR1 MNHEY, CDR2 SMNVEV (reference sequence). The length of the CDR3 is 14 residues. V dropped 4 bases and J dropped 6; count of bases not matched to a gene: 9. The input for sorted-subset replicate PCRs was 200 to 250 ng DNA, some 30,000 T cell genomes. Produced via immunoSEQ multiplex PCR; TCRdb's table is partial and in-frame only. The sample has about 1.1 million clones, around 78% seen once. Sequencing was done on a sample of memory CD4+ T cells from PBMCs. Subset reported: CD45RA-negative fraction. The chain recombines TRBV27 with TRBJ2-7, with 7 positions matching TRBD2. This TCR came from a man between 18 and 35 years old in good health. Some clones in this sample may be carry-over from other donors' samples. The CDR3 bases are TGTGCCAGCAGTTCAATTCGGGGGGATGGCGAGCAGTACTTC. Its protein product is CASSSIRGDGEQYF.